These 14 T cell receptor beta chains originate from one sample sequenced in a study of cytomegalovirus exposure and HLA in healthy donors. Researchers ran the PCR with 60 Vbeta and 13 Jbeta primers. The method was immunoSEQ multiplex PCR; TCRdb's version includes in-frame clones alone and lacks a portion of them. The sample includes fewer than 85,000 clones, around 78% of them seen just once. The specimen was PBMCs. The receptors were gathered from a man in his forties in good health and CMV-seronegative.

V is TRBV28 and J is TRBJ2-1; 10 bases align to TRBD2. CDR3 length: 14 amino acids. With V trimmed by 8 bases and J by 3 bases, 4 bases remained unmatched. The V gene's germline CDR1 is MDHEN and CDR2 SYDVKM. CDR3 amino acids: CASDTSGDYNEQFF. The DNA for the CDR3 is TGTGCCAGCGACACTAGCGGGGACTACAATGAGCAGTTCTTC.

The rearrangement links TRBV7-9 to TRBJ2-5, with D perhaps matching TRBD1 (6 bases). This CDR3 is 14 amino acids long. Germline V gives CDR1 SEHNR, CDR2 FQNEAQ (reference sequence). Trimming shortened V by 7 bases and J by 5 bases, and 17 bases separated the two germline ends. As DNA, the CDR3 is TGTGCCAGCACCCCATTACAGGGTCGGGAGACCCAGTACTTC. Amino acids: CASTPLQGRETQYF.

V is TRBV30 and J is TRBJ1-1; D is possibly TRBD1 (5 bases). The CDR3 runs to 11 residues. Germline CDR1 reads GTSNPN; CDR2 reads SVGIG (reference sequence). V was clipped by 2 bases and J by 7 bases, with 8 bases between them. CDR3 amino acids: CAWSPQVEAFF. CDR3 coding DNA: TGTGCCTGGAGTCCACAGGTTGAAGCTTTCTTT.

The gene calls are TRBV28 and TRBJ2-7; D call uncertain. This CDR3 spans 12 amino acids. Trimming removed 6 bases from V and 2 bases from J, with 8 bases in between. Germline-derived CDR1 and CDR2 are MDHEN and SYDVKM. The CDR3 DNA reads TGTGCCAGCAGCACACCAACCTACGAGCAGTACTTC. The encoded protein is CASSTPTYEQYF.

The table lists this clone with a count of one. This sequence joins TRBV29-1 and TRBJ2-7; D call uncertain. Germline assignment: CDR1 SQVTM and CDR2 ANQGSEA. Between the trimmed V and J ends, which lost 4 bases and 7 bases, there was a span of 14 bases. The CDR3 is 12 residues long. The DNA of the CDR3 is TGCAGCGTTGTGAGAAGTGTCGGGGAGCAGTACTTC. Translated, it gives CSVVRSVGEQYF.

As to this clone: This CDR3 is also generated by other DNA sequences in the sample. The chain combines TRBV28 with TRBJ1-6, with 7 bases identical to TRBD1. Trimming took 6 bases from V and 6 from J; bases not matched to a gene: 2. This CDR3 contains 13 residues. Germline V gene lookup returns CDR1 MDHEN and CDR2 SYDVKM. CDR3 residues: CASSRDSNSPLHF. The CDR3 nucleotides are TGTGCCAGCAGCCGGGACAGTAATTCACCCCTCCACTTT.

The chain links TRBV18 to TRBJ2-3; a possible D gene is TRBD2 (6 bases). This CDR3 is 17 amino acids long. The germline V gene encodes CDR1 KGHSH and CDR2 LQKENI. Deletions cut 0 bases from V and 4 bases from J, with 17 bases between. The CDR3 coding sequence is TGTGCCAGCTCACCACCCGGGACTCCACTGCAGGCAGATACGCAGTATTTT. It codes for CASSPPGTPLQADTQYF.

This clone was counted a single time. J is TRBJ2-7 and V is TRBV6-6, with 7 positions matching TRBD1. CDR3 length equals 15 residues. In germline, CDR1 is MNHNY, CDR2 SVGAGI (reference sequence). Trimming cost V 2 bases and J 6 bases; bases outside gene matches: 10. DNA for the CDR3: TGTGCCAGCAGTTACCCCGAGAGGGGGCCCGCCGAGCAGTACTTC. Residues: CASSYPERGPAEQYF.

V gene TRBV28 combines with J gene TRBJ1-2; TRBD1 matches 8 bases. V trimming: 6 bases; J trimming: 3 bases; junction bases outside the gene matches: 3. Per germline, CDR1 MDHEN and CDR2 SYDVKM. CDR3 length equals 13 residues. The CDR3 DNA reads TGTGCCAGCAGATCAGGGGGCTACTATGGCTACACCTTC. This gives the protein CASRSGGYYGYTF.

This chain connects TRBV5-1 to TRBJ2-1; a possible D gene is TRBD2 (6 bases). Germline lookup yields CDR1 SGHRS and CDR2 YFSETQ. The CDR3 contains 13 residues. V was shortened by 3 bases and J by 9 bases, with 13 bases between the two germline ends. Written as DNA, the CDR3 is TGCGCCAGCAGCTGGGGGGTTCAAGGTGAGCAGTTCTTC. It yields the protein CASSWGVQGEQFF.

There are a few counts of this clone. This chain links TRBV9 with TRBJ2-2; tentative D call: TRBD1 (6 bases). The CDR3 consists of 15 residues. Deletions cut 3 bases from V and 2 bases from J, with 11 bases between. Germline CDR1 reads SGDLS; CDR2 reads YYNGEE. CDR3 protein: CASSAGTSNTGELFF. The CDR3 coding sequence is TGTGCCAGCAGCGCCGGGACAAGTAACACCGGGGAGCTGTTTTTT. The entire variable domain, with the rest obtained from reference TRBV9 and TRBJ2-2, is as follows: DSGVTQTPKHLITATGQRVTLRCSPRSGDLSVYWYQQSLDQGLQFLIQYYNGEERAKGNILERFSAQQFPDLHSELNLSSLELGDSALYFCASSAGTSNTGELFFGEGSRLTVL.

The chain joins TRBV11-2 to TRBJ1-6, with TRBD1 matching over 7 bases. After removal of 1 base from V and 7 bases from J, the junction contained 7 bases not matched to a gene. The CDR3 sequence is 16 residues long. The germline V gene has CDR1 SGHAT and CDR2 FQNNGV. The CDR3 loop reads CASSLGGTERNSPLHF. The CDR3, as DNA: TGTGCCAGCAGCTTAGGGGGGACAGAGCGAAATTCACCCCTCCACTTT.

The J gene is TRBJ1-1, the V gene TRBV2; no definite D call. V lost 1 base and J 14 bases, leaving 14 bases between the germline ends. Germline V gene lookup returns CDR1 SNHLY and CDR2 FYNNEI. There are 12 residues in the CDR3. CDR3 in amino acids: CASSEGRNPGFF. The CDR3 nucleotides read TGTGCCAGCAGTGAAGGGCGGAACCCGGGATTCTTT.

In this sample, this clone turned up once. V usage is TRBV6-5 and J usage is TRBJ2-1; D may be TRBD2 (5 bases). CDR1 and CDR2 from the germline V gene are MNHEY and SVGAGI. CDR3 length: 15 amino acids. V gave up 2 bases and J gave up 7 bases, with 15 bases separating them. The CDR3 reads CASSYPSGGGNEQFF. The CDR3 DNA reads TGTGCCAGCAGTTACCCATCCGGCGGAGGTAATGAGCAGTTCTTC.